The 19 T cell receptor beta chains below were found in one sample sequenced in a study of OX40 agonist ivuxolimab in advanced cancers. Only in-frame clones appear in the TCRdb table, and some are missing; sequencing was by immunoSEQ multiplex PCR. This repertoire shows more than 90,000 clones, about 86% found once; its top ten account for about 1.5%. Sequenced material: CD4+ or CD8+ T cells sorted from blood, taken in a trial of the OX40 agonist ivuxolimab. These receptors were taken from an adult with an advanced solid tumor such as melanoma, head and neck, liver or kidney cancer.

The chain uses TRBV10-3 and TRBJ1-1; D gene ambiguous. V was shortened by 0 bases and J by 0 bases, with 8 bases between the two germline ends. The CDR3 has 15 amino acids. Looked up from germline, CDR1 is ENHRY and CDR2 is SYGVKD. The CDR3 region is CAISESQDLNTEAFF. As DNA, the CDR3 is TGTGCCATCAGTGAGTCCCAAGACTTGAACACTGAAGCTTTCTTT.

The chain joins TRBV30 to TRBJ1-3, with D uncertain. The germline CDR1 and CDR2 sequences are GTSNPN and SVGIG (reference sequence). The germline V and J ends were trimmed by 0 bases and 0 bases, with 9 bases remaining between them. This CDR3 contains 15 residues. The CDR3 DNA reads TGTGCCTGGAGTGTAACTGGGATCTCTGGAAACACCATATATTTT. Translation: CAWSVTGISGNTIYF. The entire variable domain, with the rest obtained from reference TRBV30 and TRBJ1-3, is as follows: SQTIHQWPATLVQPVGSPLSLECTVEGTSNPNLYWYRQAAGRGLQLLFYSVGIGQISSEVPQNLSASRPQDRQFILSSKKLLLSDSGFYLCAWSVTGISGNTIYFGEGSWLTVV.

The rearrangement links TRBV14 to TRBJ2-1; the D call may be TRBD1 or TRBD2 (6 bases each). CDR1 and CDR2 (germline): SGHDN, FVKESK. CDR3 length: 16 amino acids. Trimming took off 4 bases at V and 3 bases at J, with 16 bases between the two ends. The CDR3 coding sequence is TGTGCCAGCAGCCTCTCTATGGGGGGCTACTACAATGAGCAGTTCTTC. Its translation is CASSLSMGGYYNEQFF.

This clone was picked up one time. The rearrangement joins TRBV2 to TRBJ2-7; 10 bases line up with TRBD1. After removal of 3 bases from V and 5 bases from J, the junction contained 1 base not matched to a gene. This CDR3 contains 13 residues. CDR1 SNHLY and CDR2 FYNNEI come from the germline V gene. The CDR3 bases are TGTGCCAGCAGTGATGGACAGGGGGACGAGCAGTACTTC. Its protein product is CASSDGQGDEQYF.

The CDR3 region is CASSQTRQAGGSNQPQHF. Here the CDR3 DNA reads TGCGCCAGCAGCCAAACCAGACAGGCTGGGGGGAGCAATCAGCCCCAGCATTTT. This chain links TRBV4-1 with TRBJ1-5, with D possibly matching TRBD1 (6 bases). Trimming left V 2 bases short and J 1 base short, with 18 bases between. The CDR3 loop spans 18 amino acids. Per the germline V gene, CDR1 is MGHRA and CDR2 is YSYEKL.

This chain joins TRBV6-6 and TRBJ2-1; possibly TRBD2 for D (5 bases). The CDR3 is 14 residues long. In germline, CDR1 is MNHNY, CDR2 SVGAGI (reference sequence). Trimming left V 1 base short and J 6 bases short, with 10 bases between. This CDR3 reads CASSYWQEVNEQFF. CDR3 bases: TGTGCCAGCAGTTACTGGCAGGAGGTCAATGAGCAGTTCTTC.

This chain uses TRBV5-6 with TRBJ2-2, with 15 bases that match TRBD2. The length of the CDR3 is 17 residues. V trimming: 3 bases; J trimming: 5 bases; junction bases outside the gene matches: 5. Germline CDR1 and CDR2: SGHDT and YYEEEE. In DNA form, the CDR3 reads TGTGCCAGCAGCTACCCGGGACTAGCGGGGGGTACCGGGGAGCTGTTTTTT. It specifies CASSYPGLAGGTGELFF.

This clone was detected only once. V gene TRBV11-1 combines with J gene TRBJ2-3; either TRBD1 or TRBD2 may supply D (6 bases each). This CDR3 contains 17 residues. V lost 3 bases and J lost 9, with 25 bases in between. Germline assignment: CDR1 SGHAT and CDR2 FQDESV (reference sequence). In DNA form, the CDR3 reads TGTGCCAGCAGCTTCAGCGTGAGTGGGGGGCCCGATGGCACGCAGTATTTT. Amino acids: CASSFSVSGGPDGTQYF.

The V call is TRBV9, the J call TRBJ2-5; the match to TRBD1 covers 10 bases. V shed 0 bases and J 4 bases; nucleotides not matched to a gene: 9. This CDR3 spans 17 amino acids. The germline CDR1 and CDR2 sequences are SGDLS and YYNGEE. CDR3 region: CASSVGSRQGAGETQYF. Here the CDR3 DNA reads TGTGCCAGCAGCGTAGGCTCGCGACAGGGGGCAGGAGAGACCCAGTACTTC. The variable domain in full, completed from reference TRBV9 and TRBJ2-5, reads DSGVTQTPKHLITATGQRVTLRCSPRSGDLSVYWYQQSLDQGLQFLIQYYNGEERAKGNILERFSAQQFPDLHSELNLSSLELGDSALYFCASSVGSRQGAGETQYFGPGTRLLVL.

This chain links TRBV27 with TRBJ1-6; D unclear. The CDR3 has 20 residues. Germline loops: CDR1 MNHEY, CDR2 SMNVEV (reference sequence). V dropped 3 bases and J dropped 0 bases, with 21 bases sitting between them. CDR3 coding DNA: TGTGCCAGCAGTTTGACCCGAATGTCCAACAGCCGCTCCTATAATTCACCCCTCCACTTT. This codes for CASSLTRMSNSRSYNSPLHF.

This sequence joins TRBV28 and TRBJ2-3; D call uncertain. The CDR3 runs 12 residues. In germline, CDR1 is MDHEN, CDR2 SYDVKM. V was pared by 3 bases and J by 3 bases, with 4 bases between. The CDR3 region is CASSFLTDTQYF. DNA for the CDR3: TGTGCCAGCAGTTTCTTAACAGATACGCAGTATTTT.

The V call is TRBV2, the J call TRBJ1-5; TRBD1 aligns across 9 bases. Germline-derived CDR1 and CDR2 are SNHLY and FYNNEI. CDR3 length: 15 amino acids. The junction had 9 bases not matched to a gene; V was cut back by 6 bases and J by 6 bases. The CDR3 loop is CASSVGTGSIQPQHF. CDR3 bases: TGTGCCAGCAGCGTCGGGACAGGGAGTATTCAGCCCCAGCATTTT. Variable domain in full (rest from reference TRBV2 and TRBJ1-5): EPEVTQTPSHQVTQMGQEVILRCVPISNHLYFYWYRQILGQKVEFLVSFYNNEISEKSEIFDDQFSVERPDGSNFTLKIRSTKLEDSAMYFCASSVGTGSIQPQHFGDGTRLSIL.

V gene TRBV5-1 combines with J gene TRBJ2-3; D possibly corresponds to TRBD2 (7 bases). The CDR3 is made up of 14 amino acids. V was shortened by 0 bases and J by 6 bases, with 11 bases between the two germline ends. CDR1 is SGHRS and CDR2 is YFSETQ in the germline V gene. The CDR3, as DNA: TGCGCCAGCAGCTTGGGGACAGCGGGGGATACGCAGTATTTT. It codes for CASSLGTAGDTQYF.

The chain combines TRBV7-3 with TRBJ2-1, with 8 nucleotides matching TRBD1. Germline V CDR1 and CDR2: SGHTA, FQGTGA. The CDR3 is 14 residues long. After removal of 5 bases from V and 1 base from J, the junction contained 1 base not matched to a gene. CDR3 protein: CASSGQGSYNEQFF. Written as DNA, the CDR3 is TGTGCCAGCAGCGGACAGGGTTCCTACAATGAGCAGTTCTTC.

The chain couples TRBV28 to TRBJ1-3, with D perhaps matching TRBD1 (5 bases). Trimming removed 5 bases from V and 8 bases from J, with 10 bases in between. Germline CDR1 MDHEN, CDR2 SYDVKM. CDR3 length: 12 amino acids. CDR3 protein: CASSGPRDTIYF. The CDR3 nucleotides read TGTGCCAGCAGTGGACCCAGGGACACCATATATTTT.

The chain uses TRBV4-1 and TRBJ2-7, with 8 bases fitting TRBD1. Germline V lookup: CDR1 MGHRA, CDR2 YSYEKL. The V segment lost 5 bases and the J segment 3 bases; nucleotides outside the gene matches: 6. There are 14 residues in the CDR3. CDR3 nucleotide sequence: TGCGCCAGCAGCTCCCGGGACAGGTTCTACGAGCAGTACTTC. It codes for CASSSRDRFYEQYF.

The genes are TRBV28 and TRBJ1-5; D perhaps matches TRBD1 (5 bases). Trimming removed 3 bases at V and 4 bases at J, with 10 bases between. The CDR3 consists of 14 residues. The germline CDR1 and CDR2 sequences are MDHEN and SYDVKM. As DNA, the CDR3 is TGTGCCAGCAGTTTTGGGGGGTTGAATCAGCCCCAGCATTTT. It is translated as CASSFGGLNQPQHF.

The chain recombines TRBV6-5 with TRBJ2-7, with 9 bases fitting TRBD1. J gave up 5 bases and V 2 bases, and 4 bases lay outside the gene matches. Germline V gene sequence: CDR1 MNHEY, CDR2 SVGAGI. The CDR3 is 14 residues long. CDR3 bases: TGTGCCAGCAGTTACGTACAGGGGGCGAACGAGCAGTACTTC. It encodes CASSYVQGANEQYF.

This clone was picked up one time. This chain uses TRBV25-1 with TRBJ2-1; 7 nucleotides line up with TRBD2. CDR3 length equals 16 residues. Germline V gives CDR1 MGHDK, CDR2 SYGVNS. Losses at the gene ends were 2 bases for V and 4 bases for J; bases not matched to a gene: 8. In DNA form, the CDR3 reads TGTGCCAGCAGTGAAATGGGGGGGAGAGGGTACAATGAGCAGTTCTTC. This encodes CASSEMGGRGYNEQFF.